What follows describes a single TCR beta chain. Its antigen is as yet unknown. These data originate in a study of cytomegalovirus exposure and HLA in healthy donors. The length of the CDR3 is 16 residues. Germline V gene sequence: CDR1 SEHNR, CDR2 FQNEAQ (reference sequence). J was trimmed by 2 bases and V by 5 bases; bases with no gene match: 9. Study results and caveats: Researchers had no immune exposure information except CMV serostatus available. The study dropped some indistinguishable V segments, TRBV6-2 and TRBV6-3 among them. In a later analysis, an Asian-associated ancestry cluster reportedly showed fewer N-insertions than the roughly 730-donor mean.

With 60 Vbeta and 13 Jbeta primers, the PCR was carried out. The assay was immunoSEQ multiplex PCR, and TCRdb's table has in-frame clones only and misses some. The sample lists roughly 170,000 clones; roughly 80% were seen once. This cohort consisted of healthy bone marrow donors. The sample was PBMCs. The chain has TRBV7-9 and TRBJ2-7, with 10 nucleotides matching TRBD1. The receptor comes from a young man in good health and CMV-seropositive. The CDR3 loop reads CASSSTDRGPTYEQYF. The CDR3 nucleotides are TGTGCCAGCAGCAGCACCGACAGGGGGCCAACCTACGAGCAGTACTTC. The whole variable domain, remainder taken from reference TRBV7-9 and TRBJ2-7, is DTGVSQNPRHKITKRGQNVTFRCDPISEHNRLYWYRQTLGQGPEFLTYFQNEAQLEKSRLLSDRFSAERPKGSFSTLEIQRTEQGDSAMYLCASSSTDRGPTYEQYFGPGTRLTVT.